This passage covers 21 T cell receptor beta chains from one sample sequenced in a study of CD8 T cells in ankylosing spondylitis listed by TCRdb under 2017. The library was made by 5' RACE. These reads were obtained on an Illumina HiSeq 2500. TCRdb trimmed public reads at Q25 via fastp, called clones via MiXCR and kept in-frame beta chains. Each record represents a unique CDR3 protein, reported with the most common genes and DNA among its rows. The table for this sample lists 230,000 or so distinct CDR3 sequences; about 24% of them were counted only once. Around 0.58% of the sample is taken by the ten largest. Input material: blood, either unsorted or a sorted T cell fraction (not recorded which). These receptors all stem from a male donor with ankylosing spondylitis or in good health (not recorded which).

The gene calls are TRBV20-1 and TRBJ2-3, with 7 bases aligning to TRBD2. The V gene's germline CDR1 is DFQATT and CDR2 SNEGSKA (reference sequence). The CDR3 runs 13 residues. V lost 3 bases, J lost 6 bases, and 6 bases stayed unmatched. CDR3 sequence: CSASWVGGDTQYF. CDR3 sequence (DNA): TGCAGTGCTAGTTGGGTCGGGGGGGATACGCAGTATTTT.

Note on this clonotype: Lacking the conserved final phenylalanine or tryptophan, this CDR3 likely reflects a read error. V and J are TRBV28 and TRBJ2-1, with 9 bases lining up with TRBD2. V was clipped by 6 bases and J by 7 bases; unmatched bases: 10. The CDR3 contains 15 residues. CDR1 and CDR2 from the germline V gene are MDHEN and SYDVKM. CDR3 DNA: TGTGCCAGCAGCTGGGGGCTAGCGGGGCTTAATGAGCAGTTCCTC. Translation: CASSWGLAGLNEQFL.

The chain joins TRBV28 to TRBJ2-5; TRBD1 is a possible D gene (6 bases). This CDR3 region has 15 residues. The ends were cut back, 4 bases at V and 0 bases at J, with 12 bases in the middle. Per germline, CDR1 MDHEN and CDR2 SYDVKM. The CDR3 DNA reads TGTGCCAGCAGTTCGTCCAGGGGATACCAAGAGACCCAGTACTTC. This translates into CASSSSRGYQETQYF.

At least ten counts were recorded for this clonotype. The gene calls are TRBV29-1 and TRBJ2-3, with unresolved D. V was trimmed by 8 bases and J by 5 bases, leaving 17 bases between them. CDR1 is SQVTM, CDR2 ANQGSEA, per germline. The CDR3 runs to 13 residues. The CDR3 loop is CSTFRNLRDTQYF. For the CDR3, the DNA is TGCAGCACGTTCAGGAATTTGAGAGATACGCAGTATTTT.

This clonotype was picked up many times. This chain uses TRBV20-1 with TRBJ2-7; D ambiguous. This CDR3 is 14 amino acids long. The V and J ends lost 3 bases and 0 bases respectively, with 12 bases between them. Germline V gene lookup returns CDR1 DFQATT and CDR2 SNEGSKA (reference sequence). The CDR3 sequence is CSARKPATSYEQYF. CDR3 DNA sequence: TGCAGTGCTAGGAAACCGGCGACCTCCTACGAGCAGTACTTC.

This clonotype was found a few times. V is TRBV20-1 and J is TRBJ2-7, with 9 bases identical to TRBD1. V shed 2 bases and J 0 bases; nucleotides not matched to a gene: 8. There are 16 residues in the CDR3. CDR1 is DFQATT, CDR2 SNEGSKA, per germline (reference sequence). CDR3 protein: CSARPAGTGLSYEQYF. The CDR3 bases are TGCAGTGCTAGACCAGCCGGGACAGGGCTCTCCTACGAGCAGTACTTC.

This chain uses TRBV20-1 with TRBJ2-3, with 9 bases matching TRBD2. This CDR3 region has 16 residues. V gave up 0 bases and J gave up 5 bases; unmatched junction bases: 9. Germline V gives CDR1 DFQATT, CDR2 SNEGSKA (reference sequence). CDR3 sequence reads: CSARDQVAGAVDTQYF. The DNA of the CDR3 is TGCAGTGCTAGAGATCAGGTAGCGGGGGCCGTAGATACGCAGTATTTT.

This clonotype showed up many times. The CDR3 reads CASSLEYPSQETQYF. For the CDR3, the DNA is TGCGCCAGCAGCCTTGAGTATCCGTCTCAAGAGACCCAGTACTTC. The V call is TRBV4-1, the J call TRBJ2-5, with unresolved D. CDR1 and CDR2 from the germline V gene are MGHRA and YSYEKL. V lost 4 bases and J 2 bases, leaving 14 bases between the germline ends. CDR3 length: 15 residues.

This rearrangement joins TRBV7-8 to TRBJ2-5; D is possibly TRBD1 (5 bases). CDR1 and CDR2 from the germline V gene are SGHVS and FQNEAQ. CDR3 size: 14 residues. The germline V and J ends were trimmed by 1 base and 7 bases, with 13 bases remaining between them. This chain's CDR3 is CASSLEFDSGTQYF. The CDR3 nucleotides are TGTGCCAGCAGCTTAGAGTTTGACAGTGGGACCCAGTACTTC.

This chain joins TRBV10-3 and TRBJ2-1, with 7 bases fitting TRBD1. This CDR3 has 17 residues. The V segment lost 10 bases and the J segment 9 bases; nucleotides outside the gene matches: 24. CDR1 ENHRY and CDR2 SYGVKD come from the germline V gene. The CDR3 here is CASMGVGETGRNGEQFF. CDR3 bases: TGTGCCAGCATGGGAGTCGGGGAGACAGGGCGGAATGGTGAGCAGTTCTTC.

This clonotype was found many times. The CDR3 bases are TGTGCCAGCAGCTTGGCGCGGGGCGGCGAAAAACTGTTTTTT. Protein sequence: CASSLARGGEKLFF. The gene calls are TRBV7-9 and TRBJ1-4; possible D gene TRBD1, 5 bases. The CDR3 is 14 residues long. Trimming shortened V by 3 bases and J by 8 bases, and 13 bases separated the two germline ends. The germline V gene has CDR1 SEHNR and CDR2 FQNEAQ (reference sequence).

For this clonotype: Since a much larger clone is just one base distant, this may be a read error. This chain uses TRBV12-3 or TRBV12-4 with TRBJ2-3; 9 bases align to TRBD1. This CDR3 has 14 amino acids. The V and J ends lost 7 bases and 0 bases, in that order; junction bases with no gene match: 2. CDR3 nucleotide sequence: TGTGCCAGCACTGACAGGGGGAGCACAGATACGCAGTATTTT. It codes for CASTDRGSTDTQYF.

This clonotype was observed a few times. The chain employs TRBV20-1 and TRBJ2-5; possible D gene TRBD2, 6 bases. CDR1 is DFQATT and CDR2 is SNEGSKA in the germline V gene (reference sequence). This CDR3 region has 15 residues. Trimming shortened V by 0 bases and J by 1 base, and 12 bases separated the two germline ends. As DNA, the CDR3 is TGCAGTGCTAGAGATCCCCGGGGGTCCCAAGAGACCCAGTACTTC. Amino acid sequence: CSARDPRGSQETQYF.

In its sample, this clonotype was seen a few times. The CDR3 reads CGRQGSDTQYF. CDR3 in DNA: TGCGGTAGACAGGGCTCAGATACGCAGTATTTT. The chain couples TRBV20-1 to TRBJ2-3; TRBD1 matches 7 bases. CDR3 length: 11 residues. Germline CDR1 DFQATT, CDR2 SNEGSKA (reference sequence).

This clonotype occurred many times. This chain links TRBV20-1 with TRBJ1-5; no firm D call. Per the germline V gene, CDR1 is DFQATT and CDR2 is SNEGSKA (reference sequence). The CDR3 covers 14 residues. V lost 5 bases and J lost 0, with 11 bases in between. The DNA for the CDR3 is TGCAGTGCTGGGGAGAGCCATAGCAATCAGCCCCAGCATTTT. Its translation: CSAGESHSNQPQHF.

This chain joins TRBV10-3 and TRBJ1-1, with TRBD1 matching over 10 bases. V trimming: 8 bases; J trimming: 3 bases; junction bases outside the gene matches: 0. The CDR3 runs 12 residues. Germline assignment: CDR1 ENHRY and CDR2 SYGVKD. The DNA for the CDR3 is TGTGCCATCGGACAGGGGGACACTGAAGCTTTCTTT. The encoded protein is CAIGQGDTEAFF.

This clonotype was picked up many times. This chain uses TRBV29-1 with TRBJ2-5, with D perhaps TRBD1 (6 bases). There are 14 residues in the CDR3. Germline CDR1 and CDR2: SQVTM and ANQGSEA. V lost 2 bases and J 4 bases, leaving 14 bases between the germline ends. The CDR3 DNA reads as TGCAGCGTTGAAAAGAACAGGGCAGGAGAGACCCAGTACTTC. Encoded protein: CSVEKNRAGETQYF.

This clonotype was counted once. The gene calls are TRBV19 and TRBJ2-3, with 8 bases lining up with TRBD2. This CDR3 comprises 13 residues. The junction had 3 bases not matched to a gene; V was cut back by 5 bases and J by 5 bases. Germline V gene data show CDR1 as LNHDA and CDR2 as SQIVND (reference sequence). This CDR3 is CASSPAGGDTQYF. The DNA of the CDR3 is TGTGCCAGTAGTCCCGCGGGGGGAGATACGCAGTATTTT.

The V gene is TRBV20-1, the J gene TRBJ1-5; D unclear. With 2 bases removed from V and 9 bases from J, the gap between germline ends came to 11 bases. This CDR3 comprises 12 residues. CDR1 and CDR2 (germline): DFQATT, SNEGSKA (reference sequence). CDR3 nucleotides: TGCAGTGCTAGAACACCCGGGTGGCCCCAGCATTTT. Its translation is CSARTPGWPQHF.

The chain recombines TRBV5-1 with TRBJ2-5; possible D gene TRBD1, 5 bases. The CDR3 is made up of 12 amino acids. From germline, CDR1 is SGHRS and CDR2 YFSETQ. The V end lost 5 bases, the J end lost 5 bases, and 10 bases lay between the germline ends. The CDR3 region is CASRGLGETQYF. In nucleotides, the CDR3 is TGCGCCAGCAGGGGGCTCGGGGAGACCCAGTACTTC.

This chain uses TRBV10-3 with TRBJ2-5; D is ambiguous. Per germline, CDR1 ENHRY and CDR2 SYGVKD. This CDR3 comprises 13 residues. V shed 0 bases and J shed 2 bases, with 4 bases lying between them. The CDR3 DNA is TGTGCCATCAGTGAGTCGGAGCAAGAGACCCAGTACTTC. Translation: CAISESEQETQYF.